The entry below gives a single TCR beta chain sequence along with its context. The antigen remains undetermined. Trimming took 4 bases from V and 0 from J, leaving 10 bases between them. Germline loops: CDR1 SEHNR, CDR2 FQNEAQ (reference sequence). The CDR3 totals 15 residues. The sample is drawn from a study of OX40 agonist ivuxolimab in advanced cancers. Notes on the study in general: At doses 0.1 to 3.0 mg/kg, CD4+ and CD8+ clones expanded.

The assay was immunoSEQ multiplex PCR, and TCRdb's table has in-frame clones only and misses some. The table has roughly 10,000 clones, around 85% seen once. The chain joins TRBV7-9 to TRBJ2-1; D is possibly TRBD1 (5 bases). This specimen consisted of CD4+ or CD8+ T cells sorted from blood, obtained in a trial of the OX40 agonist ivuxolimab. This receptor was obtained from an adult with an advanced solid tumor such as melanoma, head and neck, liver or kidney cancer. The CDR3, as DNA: TGTGCCAGCAGCTGGGGCACAAGCTCCTACAATGAGCAGTTCTTC. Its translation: CASSWGTSSYNEQFF.